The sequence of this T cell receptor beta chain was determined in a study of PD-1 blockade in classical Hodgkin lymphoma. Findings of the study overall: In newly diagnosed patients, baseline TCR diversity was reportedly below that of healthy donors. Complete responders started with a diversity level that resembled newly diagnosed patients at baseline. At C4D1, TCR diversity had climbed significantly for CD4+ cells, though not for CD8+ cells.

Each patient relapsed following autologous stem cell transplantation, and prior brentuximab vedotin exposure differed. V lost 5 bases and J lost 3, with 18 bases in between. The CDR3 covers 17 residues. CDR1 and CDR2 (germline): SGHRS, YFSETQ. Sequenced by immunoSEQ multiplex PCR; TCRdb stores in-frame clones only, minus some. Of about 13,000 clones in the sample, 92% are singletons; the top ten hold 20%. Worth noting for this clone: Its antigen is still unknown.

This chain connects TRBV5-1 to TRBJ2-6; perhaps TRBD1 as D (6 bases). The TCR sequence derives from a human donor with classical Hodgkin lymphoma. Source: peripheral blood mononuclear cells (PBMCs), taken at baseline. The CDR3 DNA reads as TGCGCCAGCAGGGAAAATTGGGGGCGAGGTGGGGCCAACGTCCTGACTTTC. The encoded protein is CASRENWGRGGANVLTF. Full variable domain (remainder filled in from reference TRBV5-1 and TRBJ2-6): KAGVTQTPRYLIKTRGQQVTLSCSPISGHRSVSWYQQTPGQGLQFLFEYFSETQRNKGNFPGRFSGRQFSNSRSEMNVSTLELGDSALYLCASRENWGRGGANVLTFGAGSRLTVL.